This entry is about one TCR beta chain. Its cognate antigen is unknown. This entry belongs to a study of response to subunit inactivated influenza vaccine. Study results and caveats: Authors suggested that a seasonal influenza vaccination recruits few new T cells each time.

TCRdb ran MiXCR on the RT-PCR reads and lists one entry per CDR3 protein. The sample shows hundreds of thousands of distinct CDR3 sequences, less than 20% of them seen only once. The CDR3 totals 12 residues. V gave up 0 bases and J gave up 10 bases, with 12 bases separating them. In germline, CDR1 is DFQATT, CDR2 SNEGSKA (reference sequence). This chain uses TRBV20-1 with TRBJ1-1; D gene uncertain. This receptor was obtained from a man aged 45-65 years who received an inactivated influenza vaccine. The sequences come from PBMCs from blood, collected more than 4 days after vaccination. In DNA, the CDR3 is TGCAGTGCTAGAGATCGGGGAGGCCGAGCTTTCTTT. Protein sequence: CSARDRGGRAFF.